This TCR beta chain originates from a study of blood T cell repertoires in COVID-19. Assay: immunoSEQ multiplex PCR; the TCRdb copy retains only in-frame clones and omits some. The sample lists fewer than 400,000 clones; 85% were seen once. The germline V and J ends were trimmed by 3 bases and 6 bases, with 13 bases remaining between them. The CDR3 is made up of 14 amino acids. The germline gives CDR1 SEHNR, CDR2 FQNEAQ (reference sequence). The receptor comes from a woman younger than 30 with acute or convalescent COVID-19. This sequence joins TRBV7-9 and TRBJ2-3; D remains ambiguous. The sample consisted of peripheral blood. The chain's CDR3 is CASSFSRHSDTQYF. The CDR3, as DNA: TGTGCCAGCAGCTTCTCCAGGCACTCGGATACGCAGTATTTT.